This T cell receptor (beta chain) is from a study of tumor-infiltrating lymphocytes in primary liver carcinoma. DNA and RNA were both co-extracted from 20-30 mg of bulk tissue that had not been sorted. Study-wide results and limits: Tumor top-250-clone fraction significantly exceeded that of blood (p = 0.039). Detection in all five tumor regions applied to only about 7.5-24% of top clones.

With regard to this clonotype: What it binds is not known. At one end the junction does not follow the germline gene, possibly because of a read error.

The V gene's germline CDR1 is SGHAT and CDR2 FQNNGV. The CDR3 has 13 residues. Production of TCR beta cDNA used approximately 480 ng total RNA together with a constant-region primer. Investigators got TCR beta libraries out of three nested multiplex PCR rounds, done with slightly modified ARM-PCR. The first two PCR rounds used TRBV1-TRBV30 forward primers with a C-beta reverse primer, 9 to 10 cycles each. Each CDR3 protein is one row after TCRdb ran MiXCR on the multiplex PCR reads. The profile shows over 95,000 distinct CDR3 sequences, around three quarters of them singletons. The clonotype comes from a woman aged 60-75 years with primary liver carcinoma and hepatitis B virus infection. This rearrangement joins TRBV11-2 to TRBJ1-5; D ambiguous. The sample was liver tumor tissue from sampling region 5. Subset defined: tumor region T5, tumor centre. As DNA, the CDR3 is TGTGCCAGCAGCTTAGAACCAGTAGCGCCCCATCATTTT. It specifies CASSLEPVAPHHF.